In this sample, the clone carrying this T cell receptor (beta chain) turned up many times. Antigen unknown. CDR1 SGHRS and CDR2 YFSETQ come from the germline V gene. The length of the CDR3 is 15 residues. The trim removed 3 bases at V and 6 bases at J, leaving 8 bases unmatched. Carrying unique molecular identifiers, the cDNA also gained a universal primer site through template switching. Via MiXCR, TCRdb re-called the 5' RACE reads, giving one row per CDR3 protein. The table records roughly 200,000 distinct CDR3 sequences, 7.5% of them present only once. These data come from a study of identical twins. Study outcomes and limitations: Fewer insertions characterized abundant cord blood beta clonotypes, whereas memory repertoires showed none.

The sample was also reused in another study, on yellow fever vaccine responses in identical twins.

The TCR was taken from a woman aged 18-29 years in good health. The sequencing input was memory (CD45RO+) T cells sorted from blood. V usage is TRBV5-1 and J usage is TRBJ2-2; 7 nucleotides align to TRBD1. CDR3: CASSWTTGRSGELFF. The CDR3 DNA reads TGCGCCAGCAGCTGGACGACAGGGAGATCCGGGGAGCTGTTTTTT.